The rows below give T cell receptor beta chains drawn from one sample of a study of T cell responses to AZD1222 COVID-19 vaccine. Assay used: immunoSEQ multiplex PCR; TCRdb lists only in-frame clones, some missing. The data show 90,000 to 150,000 clones, about nine tenths seen once. The sequencing here drew on peripheral blood, taken 28 days after the second AZD1222 dose. These receptors originate from an adult who received the AZD1222 COVID-19 vaccine. Each CDR3 is given with its conserved first and last residue. Each record gives: D gene, clone size, J gene, V gene, CDR3 DNA, CDR3 protein. A D gene is named only where the DNA matches it firmly. Not all rows give a size; the values are once, few, many and, for expanded clones, a class.

>TRBD1|.|TRBJ1-6|TRBV9
TGTGCCAGCAGCGTAGGGCCAGGGGGGAGGTCACCCCTCCACTTT
CASSVGPGGRSPLHF
>TRBD1|.|TRBJ2-1|TRBV7-2
TGTGCCAGCAGCCCCAACGGGGGGACAGGGTCCTACAATGAGCAGTTCTTC
CASSPNGGTGSYNEQFF
>TRBD1|.|TRBJ2-5|TRBV6-5
TGTGCCAGCGGGGGACAGTTGGCAGAGACCCAGTACTTC
CASGGQLAETQYF
>.|.|TRBJ1-2|TRBV7-9
TGTGCCAGCAGCTTAGGTGACACCTATGGCTACACCTTC
CASSLGDTYGYTF
>.|few|TRBJ1-2|TRBV19
TGTGCCAGTAGCGCAGGGGCCCCTATTCGGTACACCTTC
CASSAGAPIRYTF
>TRBD2|once|TRBJ2-7|TRBV20-1
TGCAGTGCTAGTGTTGGGACTAGCGGGGTCTACGAGCAGTACTTC
CSASVGTSGVYEQYF
>.|.|TRBJ1-1|TRBV6-5
TGTGCCAGCAGGGGACGGATGAACACTGAAGCTTTCTTT
CASRGRMNTEAFF
>.|once|TRBJ1-2|TRBV4-3
TGCGCCAGCAGCCCATGGGCAGGGCCCTATGGCTACACCTTC
CASSPWAGPYGYTF
>.|.|TRBJ1-4|TRBV3-1/TRBV3-2
TGTGCCAGCAGCCAAGGGGCAGGGAAACTGTTTTTT
CASSQGAGKLFF
>.|.|TRBJ1-1|TRBV7-2
TGTGCCAGCAGCCTAGAGGGTTTTGTTCGTGGGGCTTTCTTT
CASSLEGFVRGAFF
>TRBD2|.|TRBJ2-3|TRBV6-4
TGTGCCAGCAGTGACGGGACTAGTACTACAGATACGCAGTATTTT
CASSDGTSTTDTQYF
>.|.|TRBJ1-2|TRBV18
TGTGCCAGCTCACCAGGTTCGGGTGGGCTGATCTATGGCTACACCTTC
CASSPGSGGLIYGYTF
>.|.|TRBJ1-2|TRBV10-3
TGTGCCATCAGAGAGCTAAGTGTTGCGGCTGGTGGCTACACCTTC
CAIRELSVAAGGYTF
>TRBD2|.|TRBJ2-7|TRBV12-3/TRBV12-4
TGTGCCAGCAGTCCCGGACTAGTCTCCGAGCAGTACTTC
CASSPGLVSEQYF
>.|.|TRBJ2-5|TRBV27
TGTGCCAGCAGTTTAGAAAGGGGGGAGACCCAGTACTTC
CASSLERGETQYF
>.|.|TRBJ2-5|TRBV5-1
TGCGCCAGCAGCGGGGGGCGGGGGCCTCAAGAGACCCAGTACTTC
CASSGGRGPQETQYF
>.|once|TRBJ2-1|TRBV7-2
TGTGCCAGCAGCTTTCGACTAGGAACCTACAATGAGCAGTTCTTC
CASSFRLGTYNEQFF
>TRBD1|.|TRBJ2-1|TRBV6-1
TGTGCCAGCAGTGCCAACCTAGGGGGCAGCTCCTACAATGAGCAGTTCTTC
CASSANLGGSSYNEQFF
>.|.|TRBJ2-5|TRBV29-1
TGCAGCGTTGAAACGGCAGCCTGGGGCCAAGAGACCCAGTACTTC
CSVETAAWGQETQYF
>.|.|TRBJ1-1|TRBV27
TGTGCCAGCAGTTTCGGTATGAACACTGAAGCTTTCTTT
CASSFGMNTEAFF
>.|.|TRBJ2-2|TRBV7-7
TGTGCTAGCAGCTTATCAGGAGACACCGGGGAGCTGTTTTTT
CASSLSGDTGELFF
>TRBD1|.|TRBJ2-5|TRBV11-2
TGTGCCAGCAGCTCCCTCGGGACAGGGGGCATGGAGACCCAGTACTTC
CASSSLGTGGMETQYF
>.|.|TRBJ2-7|TRBV21-1
TGTGCCAGCAGCAAAGGAGGGCCCTACGAGCAGTACTTC
CASSKGGPYEQYF
>.|.|TRBJ1-2|TRBV5-6
TGTGCCAGCAGCTTGATAGGTCCAGAGTCCGGCTACACCTTC
CASSLIGPESGYTF
>TRBD1|.|TRBJ2-7|TRBV7-9
TGTGCCAGCAGTCCTAGAGGGGGCACCTTATACGAGCAGTACTTC
CASSPRGGTLYEQYF
>TRBD2|few|TRBJ2-2|TRBV3-1/TRBV3-2
TGTGCCAGCAGCCCGCCCGGGACTACCAACACCGGGGAGCTGTTTTTT
CASSPPGTTNTGELFF
>TRBD2|.|TRBJ2-7|TRBV20-1
TGCAGTGCTAGTCGGGACCTCAGCGGGGGGGCCTCTCAAATTTCCTACGAGCAGTACTTC
CSASRDLSGGASQISYEQYF
>.|.|TRBJ2-7|TRBV28
TGTGCCAGCAGAAGATCCAGCCGCTACGAGCAGTACTTC
CASRRSSRYEQYF
>TRBD1|.|TRBJ2-2|TRBV4-3
TGCGCCAGCAGCCGCGTCATGGACAGGGCGAACACCGGGGAGCTGTTTTTT
CASSRVMDRANTGELFF
>.|.|TRBJ1-2|TRBV4-3
TGCGCCAGCAGCCAAGATCAGCGAGGGGGTGGCTACACCTTC
CASSQDQRGGGYTF
>TRBD2|.|TRBJ2-5|TRBV18
TGTGCCAGCTCACCAATTGCTAGCGGGGGCCCGTGGCAAGAGACCCAGTACTTC
CASSPIASGGPWQETQYF
>TRBD1|few|TRBJ1-1|TRBV5-1
TGCGCCAGCAGCGGGCAGGGGGTGAACACTGAAGCTTTCTTT
CASSGQGVNTEAFF
>.|.|TRBJ1-1|TRBV19
TGTGCCAGTAGTATAGTAGGATACACTGAAGCTTTCTTT
CASSIVGYTEAFF
>.|once|TRBJ2-5|TRBV6-5
TGTGCCAGCAAACTAGGATGGGTCCAAGAGACCCAGTACTTC
CASKLGWVQETQYF
>.|.|TRBJ1-2|TRBV3-1/TRBV3-2
TGTGCCAGCAGCCAAGATTGGGGGGGGCCTTTCTATGGCTACACCTTC
CASSQDWGGPFYGYTF
>.|.|TRBJ2-7|TRBV4-3
TGCGCCAGCAGCCAAGATACCCTTTCCTACGAGCAGTACTTC
CASSQDTLSYEQYF